The present entry profiles one T cell receptor beta chain with its context. Antigen specificity is unknown. The data originate from a study of radiotherapy plus CTLA-4 blockade in lung cancer. Sequencing was performed with immunoSEQ multiplex PCR; in TCRdb, only in-frame clones are kept and a portion is missing. Among roughly 130,000 clones, just under 90% were seen once, and the ten largest hold roughly 7%. General study findings and limits: According to reports, early shifts in blood T cell clones, alongside interferon-beta, forecast response most accurately. Radiotherapy was combined with ipilimumab, and tumor-derived TCR clones then expanded in blood.

The CDR3 is 12 amino acids. Between the trimmed V and J ends, which lost 6 bases and 5 bases, there was a span of 9 bases. CDR1 is MGHDK and CDR2 is SYGVNS in the germline V gene. The chain uses TRBV25-1 and TRBJ2-3; D ambiguous. Sequences were derived from peripheral blood, sampled from a patient treated with radiotherapy plus ipilimumab. The clonotype originates from a human donor with non-small cell lung cancer that progressed on radiotherapy plus ipilimumab. Here the CDR3 DNA reads TGTGCCAGCAGCGCCGGGCGAGATACGCAGTATTTT. This encodes CASSAGRDTQYF.